This T cell receptor beta chain originates from a study of shared clonotypes between healthy human individuals. Profiling relied on immunoSEQ multiplex PCR, and the TCRdb table lists in-frame clones only, not all of them. The repertoire holds about 690,000 clones, with about 92% as singletons. The V end lost 0 bases, the J end lost 0 bases, and 6 bases lay between the germline ends. This CDR3 is 15 amino acids long. The germline V gene encodes CDR1 MNHNS and CDR2 SASEGT. The chain links TRBV6-1 to TRBJ2-1; D is ambiguous. Sample: memory CD8+ T cells from PBMCs. The subset was: CD45RO+ cells pooled with CCR7-negative TemRA cells. This clonotype originated in a man younger than 35 in good health. Some clones in this sample may be carry-over from other donors' samples. CDR3 coding DNA: TGTGCCAGCAGTGAAGCTCTACCCTCCTACAATGAGCAGTTCTTC. Protein product: CASSEALPSYNEQFF.